The next 31 T cell receptor beta chains were all read from a single sample in a study of tissue T cells after allogeneic stem cell transplantation. Assay: immunoSEQ multiplex PCR; the TCRdb copy retains only in-frame clones and omits some. The repertoire has fewer than 30,000 clones, 85% of them found once; the top ten carry 3.5% to 4.5%. This specimen consisted of blood, obtained before transplantation. Every receptor here comes from a woman aged 18-50 years who later had graft-versus-host disease after an allogeneic stem cell transplant.

In regard to this clone: One junction end does not reproduce the germline sequence, and a read error may be involved. J is TRBJ2-7 and V is TRBV10-1; the match to TRBD1 covers 8 bases. Germline assignment: CDR1 WNHNN and CDR2 SYGVQD (reference sequence). The CDR3 is 11 residues long. The CDR3 spells CASSEAGTGTF. DNA for the CDR3: TGCGCCAGCAGTGAGGCCGGGACAGGTACCTTC.

This chain uses TRBV5-1 with TRBJ2-2; a weak D match, TRBD2 (5 bases). This CDR3 comprises 15 residues. Trimming left V 7 bases short and J 4 bases short, with 17 bases between. The germline V gene has CDR1 SGHRS and CDR2 YFSETQ. The CDR3 loop reads CASLKDGESTGELFF. The CDR3 nucleotides are TGCGCCAGCCTCAAAGACGGGGAGAGCACCGGGGAGCTGTTTTTT.

V gene TRBV3-1 (or the pseudogene TRBV3-2) combines with J gene TRBJ2-1; D is perhaps TRBD1 (6 bases). Germline CDR1 LGHDT, CDR2 YNNKEL (reference sequence). V lost 1 base and J lost 4, with 8 bases in between. The CDR3 runs 14 residues. This CDR3 reads CASSQVTGYNEQFF. In DNA form, the CDR3 reads TGTGCCAGCAGCCAAGTTACAGGGTACAATGAGCAGTTCTTC.

This clone was observed a single time. The genes are TRBV2 and TRBJ1-3; D perhaps matches TRBD1 (6 bases). This CDR3 region has 16 residues. Trimming cost V 6 bases and J 0 bases, with 15 bases left between them. Germline lookup yields CDR1 SNHLY and CDR2 FYNNEI. Here the CDR3 reads CASRRGGPSSGNTIYF. The DNA for the CDR3 is TGTGCCAGCAGAAGGGGGGGGCCGAGCTCTGGAAACACCATATATTTT.

The J gene is TRBJ2-5, the V gene TRBV4-1, with D unresolved. V was pared by 0 bases and J by 1 base, with 12 bases between. CDR1 is MGHRA, CDR2 YSYEKL, per germline. The CDR3 runs 16 residues. The CDR3 nucleotides are TGCGCCAGCAGCCAAGATCTCGTGCCATCCCAAGAGACCCAGTACTTC. Its protein is CASSQDLVPSQETQYF.

V is TRBV24-1 and J is TRBJ1-1, with 7 bases that match TRBD1. The CDR3 contains 13 residues. CDR1 KGHDR and CDR2 SFDVKD come from the germline V gene. Germline trimming cut 3 bases from V and 4 bases from J; bases unmatched to any gene: 1. CDR3 in DNA: TGTGCCACCAGTGATCGACAGGGCACTGAAGCTTTCTTT. Residues: CATSDRQGTEAFF.

This chain links TRBV18 with TRBJ1-2, with 8 bases that match TRBD1. V shed 4 bases and J 6 bases; nucleotides not matched to a gene: 13. The CDR3 length is 16 residues. In germline, CDR1 is KGHSH, CDR2 LQKENI. CDR3 loop: CASSLTAGGSFDGYTF. For the CDR3, the DNA is TGTGCCAGCTCACTTACTGCAGGGGGCAGTTTCGATGGCTACACCTTC. Full variable domain (rest looked up from reference TRBV18 and TRBJ1-2): NAGVMQNPRHLVRRRGQEARLRCSPMKGHSHVYWYRQLPEEGLKFMVYLQKENIIDESGMPKERFSAEFPKEGPSILRIQQVVRGDSAAYFCASSLTAGGSFDGYTFGSGTRLTVV.

The chain is built from TRBV12-3 or TRBV12-4 and TRBJ2-7, with a tentative D call TRBD2 (5 bases). The CDR3 extends over 12 amino acids. Trimming left V 4 bases short and J 6 bases short, with 10 bases between. CDR3 region: CASSWSGGEQYF. In DNA, the CDR3 is TGTGCCAGCAGTTGGAGCGGCGGCGAGCAGTACTTC.

The J gene is TRBJ1-3, the V gene TRBV28; D is unresolved. CDR1 and CDR2 (germline): MDHEN, SYDVKM. The CDR3 contains 11 residues. With 7 bases removed from V and 0 bases from J, the gap between germline ends came to 1 base. The CDR3 nucleotides read TGTGCCAGCAACTCTGGAAACACCATATATTTT. Its translation is CASNSGNTIYF.

The chain combines TRBV6-1 with TRBJ1-2; TRBD1 matches 7 bases. After removal of 3 bases from V and 2 bases from J, the junction contained 18 bases not matched to a gene. The CDR3 covers 19 residues. Germline CDR1 and CDR2: MNHNS and SASEGT. The CDR3 loop reads CASSDRRGDRVFSNYGYTF. CDR3 coding DNA: TGTGCCAGCAGTGATAGGCGGGGAGACAGGGTATTTTCCAACTATGGCTACACCTTC.

This clone was observed once. The rearrangement uses TRBV6-1 and TRBJ2-7; 10 bases map to TRBD1. Germline-derived CDR1 and CDR2 are MNHNS and SASEGT. CDR3 size: 16 residues. Germline trimming cut 0 bases from V and 5 bases from J; bases unmatched to any gene: 7. CDR3 protein: CASSEAGGTGAHEQYF. The DNA of the CDR3 is TGTGCCAGCAGTGAAGCCGGTGGGACAGGGGCCCACGAGCAGTACTTC.

This chain uses TRBV18 with TRBJ2-1; TRBD1 matches at 11 bases. CDR1 is KGHSH, CDR2 LQKENI, per germline. The CDR3 is 16 residues long. Germline trimming cut 3 bases from V and 3 bases from J; bases unmatched to any gene: 4. The CDR3 DNA reads TGTGCCAGCTCACCCCAGGGGACAGGGGGCTACAATGAGCAGTTCTTC. This codes for CASSPQGTGGYNEQFF.

This chain uses TRBV29-1 with TRBJ1-2, with no clear D. The V gene's germline CDR1 is SQVTM and CDR2 ANQGSEA. V lost 2 bases and J 5 bases, leaving 12 bases between the germline ends. The CDR3 covers 13 residues. For the CDR3, the DNA is TGCAGCGTTGAAACATTATCGGAATATGGCTACACCTTC. Translated: CSVETLSEYGYTF.

The V gene is TRBV19, the J gene TRBJ1-6, with D tentatively TRBD1 (6 bases). This CDR3 has 15 amino acids. V was trimmed by 5 bases and J by 7 bases, leaving 15 bases between them. Per the germline V gene, CDR1 is LNHDA and CDR2 is SQIVND (reference sequence). The CDR3 DNA reads as TGTGCCAGTAGTGCCAGGGGTAGTGGGAATTCACCCCTCCACTTT. It encodes CASSARGSGNSPLHF.

The rearrangement links TRBV6-1 to TRBJ1-2, with D possibly matching TRBD1 (6 bases). V was cut by 1 base and J by 3 bases, with 15 bases left in between. Germline assignment: CDR1 MNHNS and CDR2 SASEGT. The CDR3 contains 16 residues. CDR3 loop: CASSEVGQGYDYGYTF. CDR3 DNA: TGTGCCAGCAGTGAAGTGGGCCAGGGGTACGACTATGGCTACACCTTC.

The J gene is TRBJ2-1, the V gene TRBV5-6, with D perhaps matching TRBD2 (5 bases). Trimming took off 2 bases at V and 6 bases at J, with 12 bases between the two ends. Germline assignment: CDR1 SGHDT and CDR2 YYEEEE. This CDR3 is 14 amino acids long. The CDR3 bases are TGTGCCAGCAGCTTCGGGGTGGGTTCCAATGAGCAGTTCTTC. Translating gives CASSFGVGSNEQFF.

The chain carries TRBV9 and TRBJ1-2; 7 bases align to TRBD1. Germline values: CDR1 SGDLS, CDR2 YYNGEE. The CDR3 is made up of 16 amino acids. The V gene end was trimmed by 3 bases and the J gene end by 6 bases; junction bases not matched to a gene: 14. Written as DNA, the CDR3 is TGTGCCAGCAGCGCCCAACGTTGGGGAACAGGGGATGGCTACACCTTC. As protein: CASSAQRWGTGDGYTF.

This chain uses TRBV27 with TRBJ1-6, with 9 bases that match TRBD1. This CDR3 contains 16 residues. V shed 5 bases, J shed 6 bases, and the junction held 8 bases outside the gene matches. Germline CDR1 is MNHEY and CDR2 is SMNVEV (reference sequence). CDR3 protein: CASSPATGGLNSPLHF. The DNA for the CDR3 is TGTGCCAGCAGTCCTGCGACAGGGGGGCTTAATTCACCCCTCCACTTT.

V gene TRBV14 combines with J gene TRBJ1-2, with 8 bases aligning to TRBD1. The V gene end was trimmed by 5 bases and the J gene end by 5 bases; junction bases not matched to a gene: 16. Germline assignment: CDR1 SGHDN and CDR2 FVKESK. The CDR3 is 17 amino acids. DNA of the CDR3: TGTGCCAGCAGCGAACGGGACAGGTATAAGGCCCATTATGGCTACACCTTC. This gives the protein CASSERDRYKAHYGYTF.

The chain joins TRBV11-2 to TRBJ1-4, with D unclear. Germline V gene data show CDR1 as SGHAT and CDR2 as FQNNGV. Trimming stripped 2 bases from V and 8 bases from J, with 15 bases between. The CDR3 sequence is 15 residues long. CDR3 bases: TGTGCCAGCAGCTTATCCCCAGGTAGCGGGGAAAAACTGTTTTTT. It codes for CASSLSPGSGEKLFF.

This chain uses TRBV15 with TRBJ1-5; possibly TRBD1 for D (5 bases). Germline values: CDR1 LNHNV, CDR2 YYDKDF (reference sequence). This CDR3 contains 14 residues. V shed 1 base and J shed 5 bases, with 9 bases lying between them. The CDR3 loop is CATSRAGGYQPQHF. CDR3 in DNA: TGTGCCACCAGCAGAGCGGGGGGATATCAGCCCCAGCATTTT.

The genes are TRBV28 and TRBJ1-1, with D possibly TRBD1 on 6 matching bases. The CDR3 is made up of 16 amino acids. Germline assignment: CDR1 MDHEN and CDR2 SYDVKM. V gave up 3 bases and J gave up 1 base, with 15 bases separating them. CDR3 in amino acids: CASSLSGARGNTEAFF. Written as DNA, the CDR3 is TGTGCCAGCAGTTTGTCGGGGGCGAGGGGGAACACTGAAGCTTTCTTT.

This chain joins TRBV9 and TRBJ1-2; 7 bases are a match to TRBD1. The CDR3 consists of 15 residues. The germline gives CDR1 SGDLS, CDR2 YYNGEE. V lost 0 bases, J lost 2 bases, and 4 bases stayed unmatched. CDR3 in DNA: TGTGCCAGCAGCGTAGGAGACAGGGAGAACTATGGCTACACCTTC. Translation: CASSVGDRENYGYTF.

V gene TRBV3-1 (or the pseudogene TRBV3-2) combines with J gene TRBJ1-4, with D possibly TRBD1 on 5 matching bases. CDR3 length equals 19 residues. Trimming pared 0 bases from V and 3 bases from J, leaving 20 bases between. CDR1 is LGHDT and CDR2 is YNNKEL in the germline V gene (reference sequence). CDR3 amino acids: CASSQEEWGSLSSNEKLFF. DNA for the CDR3: TGTGCCAGCAGCCAAGAAGAATGGGGGTCCCTATCTTCTAATGAAAAACTGTTTTTT.

CDR3 nucleotide sequence: TGCGCCAGCAGTCTGAAAGCGAGTCATATCCCCCCGTACTTC. This codes for CASSLKASHIPPYF. This sequence joins TRBV23-1 and TRBJ2-7; D remains unclear. TRBV23-1 counts as an open reading frame of uncertain function. Trimming cost V 4 bases and J 12 bases, with 22 bases left between them. The CDR3 totals 14 residues.

The V and J genes are TRBV5-1 and TRBJ1-2; a possible D gene is TRBD1 (6 bases). The CDR3 has 13 residues. Trimming took off 0 bases at V and 4 bases at J, with 7 bases between the two ends. Germline assignment: CDR1 SGHRS and CDR2 YFSETQ. The chain's CDR3 is CASSLGGPYGYTF. CDR3 coding DNA: TGCGCCAGCAGCTTGGGGGGGCCCTATGGCTACACCTTC.

The chain uses TRBV27 and TRBJ1-2; TRBD1 agrees at 8 bases. The V gene's germline CDR1 is MNHEY and CDR2 SMNVEV (reference sequence). The CDR3 loop spans 14 amino acids. J lost 7 bases, V lost 2 bases, and 6 bases had no gene match. The CDR3 DNA is TGTGCCAGCAGTTTAACTGTGCAGGGGGCTGGCTACACCTTC. Translating it yields CASSLTVQGAGYTF.

The chain joins TRBV9 to TRBJ2-1; the D gene is possibly TRBD2 (5 bases). The V end lost 1 base, the J end lost 9 bases, and 14 bases lay between the germline ends. Germline CDR1 and CDR2: SGDLS and YYNGEE. The CDR3 length is 14 residues. The chain's CDR3 is CASSVLLTGSEQFF. CDR3 nucleotides: TGTGCCAGCAGCGTATTGTTGACGGGAAGTGAGCAGTTCTTC.

The genes are TRBV18 and TRBJ2-5; 7 nucleotides align to TRBD1. This CDR3 has 16 amino acids. The V segment lost 3 bases and the J segment 5 bases; nucleotides outside the gene matches: 12. Per the germline V gene, CDR1 is KGHSH and CDR2 is LQKENI. CDR3 residues: CASSPKDRPVWETQYF. As DNA, the CDR3 is TGTGCCAGCTCACCTAAGGACAGGCCGGTGTGGGAGACCCAGTACTTC.

The J gene is TRBJ1-2, the V gene TRBV5-4; TRBD1 matches 7 bases. With 3 bases clipped from V and 0 bases from J, the junction kept 8 bases outside the gene matches. CDR1 and CDR2 (germline): SGHNT, YYREEE (reference sequence). This CDR3 is 16 amino acids long. The DNA of the CDR3 is TGTGCCAGCAGCTGGGACAGCGCCCGAGCTAACTATGGCTACACCTTC. Translation: CASSWDSARANYGYTF.

The chain links TRBV19 to TRBJ2-7; TRBD2 matches at 11 bases. With V trimmed by 5 bases and J by 2 bases, 17 bases remained unmatched. The CDR3 covers 19 residues. Looked up from germline, CDR1 is LNHDA and CDR2 is SQIVND (reference sequence). The CDR3 region has the DNA TGTGCCAGTAGTGACACCCCGGGACTAGCGGCCGGATCCCCCTACGAGCAGTACTTC. Translated, it gives CASSDTPGLAAGSPYEQYF.